These 2 T cell receptor beta chains were all obtained from the same sample, sequenced in a study of blood T cells in healthy people across ages. Next came a second PCR, run for roughly 7 to 12 cycles, which used a sample-barcoded 5' primer along with a J-beta primer mix. TCRdb called the 5' RACE reads again in MiXCR, with one record for every CDR3 protein. The sample lists about 1.8 million distinct CDR3 sequences, roughly 49% occurring once. Sequenced input: blood. The receptors come from a woman aged 40 to 55 in good health.

This clonotype was counted a few times. This sequence joins TRBV10-3 and TRBJ2-5, with D perhaps TRBD1 (6 bases). The CDR3 has 13 residues. Trimming shortened V by 10 bases and J by 2 bases, and 14 bases separated the two germline ends. Germline V gene data show CDR1 as ENHRY and CDR2 as SYGVKD. DNA for the CDR3: TGTGCCACGACGGGACAAGTACAAGAGACCCAGTACTTC. Protein: CATTGQVQETQYF.

The chain is built from TRBV11-2 and TRBJ1-2; 9 bases align to TRBD1. The trim removed 5 bases at V and 6 bases at J, leaving 10 bases unmatched. The CDR3 extends over 15 amino acids. In germline, CDR1 is SGHAT, CDR2 FQNNGV. CDR3 sequence (DNA): TGTGCCAGCAGCAAACAGGGGGCATTTGGGCATGGCTACACCTTC. As protein: CASSKQGAFGHGYTF.